The 32 T cell receptor beta chains below were found in one sample sequenced in a study of beta chain features in type 1 diabetes (dated by TCRdb to 2016 to 2019). Receptor amplification or capture employed the immunoSEQ multiplex PCR assay. All of the isolated RNA was reverse transcribed with the High Capacity cDNA Reverse Transcription Kit, so expressed TCRB transcripts were sequenced. The clones in this table, taken by TCRdb from immuneACCESS, are in-frame only. Not every clone is retained; where verified, under half of the shortfall comes from an unresolved V gene, and the cause of the rest is unknown. Within this sample are 200,000 to 250,000 clones, with around 10% of them counted one time only. The ten top clones hold 0.03% to 0.04% of the sample. Sample: naive CD4+ T cells from blood. What the cell subset or site label conveys for this sample: true naive CD4+ T cells. Every receptor here comes from a woman under 30 in good health.

This clone was seen only a few times. The V and J genes are TRBV6-6 and TRBJ2-2, with 7 bases identical to TRBD2. V lost 0 bases and J lost 7; bases outside the gene matches: 8. Germline-derived CDR1 and CDR2 are MNHNY and SVGAGI (reference sequence). This CDR3 spans 16 amino acids. The CDR3 region is CASSYSGGGNVGELFF. The CDR3 DNA is TGTGCCAGCAGTTACTCTGGCGGGGGTAATGTCGGGGAGCTGTTTTTT.

This clone was observed once. The rearrangement links TRBV10-3 to TRBJ1-2, with 9 nucleotides matching TRBD1. This CDR3 is 13 amino acids long. Trimming at V came to 6 bases and at J to 7 bases, leaving 6 bases not matched to a gene. The germline CDR1 and CDR2 sequences are ENHRY and SYGVKD. The CDR3 spells CAISAGTGSGYTF. The CDR3 DNA sequence: TGTGCCATCAGCGCCGGGACAGGGTCTGGCTACACCTTC.

This clone was counted a few times. The rearrangement joins TRBV9 to TRBJ1-1; the D gene is possibly TRBD1 (6 bases). Deletions cut 0 bases from V and 11 bases from J, with 14 bases between. This CDR3 has 13 residues. In germline, CDR1 is SGDLS, CDR2 YYNGEE. CDR3 coding DNA: TGTGCCAGCAGCGTAGTGGAGGGGGGGAGGGCTTTCTTT. Translation gives CASSVVEGGRAFF.

CDR3 DNA: TGCGCCAGCAGCCCGACAGGGGCGCAAAACACCGGGGAGCTGTTTTTT. It codes for CASSPTGAQNTGELFF. The J gene is TRBJ2-2, the V gene TRBV5-1; TRBD1 matches at 8 bases. Germline loops: CDR1 SGHRS, CDR2 YFSETQ. The CDR3 has 16 residues. Unmatched junction bases numbered 7, after V lost 4 bases and J lost 2 bases.

A few counts support this clone. This sequence joins TRBV28 and TRBJ2-1; 8 bases align to TRBD2. This CDR3 comprises 14 residues. CDR1 is MDHEN and CDR2 is SYDVKM in the germline V gene. Trimming removed 10 bases from V and 7 bases from J; junction bases left unmatched: 12. The CDR3 sequence is CATLPAGLENEQFF. CDR3 DNA sequence: TGTGCCACCCTCCCGGCGGGACTAGAGAATGAGCAGTTCTTC.

The chain is built from TRBV9 and TRBJ2-3; 8 bases align to TRBD1. The V gene end was trimmed by 3 bases and the J gene end by 2 bases; junction bases not matched to a gene: 5. Germline values: CDR1 SGDLS, CDR2 YYNGEE. This CDR3 spans 15 amino acids. DNA of the CDR3: TGTGCCAGCAGCGCACGGGACAGGTTCACAGATACGCAGTATTTT. This gives the protein CASSARDRFTDTQYF.

The gene calls are TRBV19 and TRBJ2-1, with 8 bases fitting TRBD2. Per the germline V gene, CDR1 is LNHDA and CDR2 is SQIVND (reference sequence). Trimming at V came to 10 bases and at J to 10 bases, leaving 6 bases not matched to a gene. The CDR3 length is 11 residues. The CDR3 DNA follows: TGTGCCACCAACGCGGGGGGAGAGCAGTTCTTC. Protein sequence: CATNAGGEQFF.

This clone occurred a few times. Within the sample, other DNA sequences also encode this same CDR3. The V gene is TRBV2, the J gene TRBJ2-5; 8 bases fit TRBD1. The CDR3 consists of 14 residues. The germline V gene encodes CDR1 SNHLY and CDR2 FYNNEI. Losses at the gene ends were 2 bases for V and 4 bases for J; bases not matched to a gene: 3. The CDR3 reads CASSEQGAGETQYF. The DNA for the CDR3 is TGTGCCAGCAGTGAACAGGGGGCCGGAGAGACCCAGTACTTC.

The chain uses TRBV7-9 and TRBJ1-2; no clear D gene. The CDR3 runs to 14 residues. The germline V gene encodes CDR1 SEHNR and CDR2 FQNEAQ (reference sequence). V dropped 3 bases and J dropped 2 bases, with 10 bases sitting between them. The CDR3 protein is CASSFYEQNYGYTF. CDR3 DNA sequence: TGTGCCAGCAGCTTTTACGAACAGAACTATGGCTACACCTTC.

This rearrangement joins TRBV30 to TRBJ2-7, with 11 bases that match TRBD2. CDR3 length: 17 amino acids. Trimming took 1 base from V and 1 from J; bases not matched to a gene: 9. Germline V gene sequence: CDR1 GTSNPN, CDR2 SVGIG (reference sequence). The CDR3 sequence is CAWSDIPGLAESYEQYF. In DNA, the CDR3 is TGTGCCTGGAGTGATATTCCGGGACTAGCGGAATCCTACGAGCAGTACTTC.

This clone has more than one count but fewer than ten. This chain uses TRBV15 with TRBJ1-2; D ambiguous. Per the germline V gene, CDR1 is LNHNV and CDR2 is YYDKDF (reference sequence). Between the trimmed V and J ends, which lost 0 bases and 0 bases, there was a span of 8 bases. CDR3 length: 15 residues. CDR3 coding DNA: TGTGCCACCAGCAGAGATCGCGCATCTAACTATGGCTACACCTTC. Translating gives CATSRDRASNYGYTF. Complete variable domain (other parts from reference TRBV15 and TRBJ1-2): DAMVIQNPRYQVTQFGKPVTLSCSQTLNHNVMYWYQQKSSQAPKLLFHYYDKDFNNEADTPDNFQSRRPNTSFCFLDIRSPGLGDTAMYLCATSRDRASNYGYTFGSGTRLTVV.

There are many counts of this clone. The gene calls are TRBV30 and TRBJ2-1; 8 nucleotides match TRBD1. J gave up 5 bases and V 4 bases, and 4 bases lay outside the gene matches. The germline V gene has CDR1 GTSNPN and CDR2 SVGIG (reference sequence). The CDR3 spans 13 residues. CDR3 bases: TGTGCCTGGAAGAACAGGGGGAACAATGAGCAGTTCTTC. It is translated as CAWKNRGNNEQFF.

The sample holds a few counts of this clone. The chain is built from TRBV10-3 and TRBJ2-1; TRBD2 aligns across 8 bases. Per germline, CDR1 ENHRY and CDR2 SYGVKD. J lost 10 bases, V lost 6 bases, and 5 bases had no gene match. The CDR3 runs 12 residues. DNA for the CDR3: TGTGCCATCAGCAGCGGGAGCCAAGAGCAGTTCTTC. Protein sequence: CAISSGSQEQFF.

The chain is built from TRBV14 and TRBJ2-1; TRBD2 matches at 11 bases. Trimming cost V 4 bases and J 2 bases; bases outside gene matches: 10. There are 18 residues in the CDR3. Germline CDR1 SGHDN, CDR2 FVKESK. The CDR3 nucleotides are TGTGCCAGCAGCCTGAAGGGACTAGCGGCTTTCCCCTACAATGAGCAGTTCTTC. Its translation is CASSLKGLAAFPYNEQFF.

The V call is TRBV5-4, the J call TRBJ2-5; 10 positions match TRBD2. The better agreement between TRBJ2-7 and the DNA end casts doubt on the J call. Per the germline V gene, CDR1 is SGHNT and CDR2 is YYREEE (reference sequence). This CDR3 has 16 residues. The chain's CDR3 is CASSLGASGSRYEQYF. The DNA for the CDR3 is TGTGCCAGCAGCTTGGGGGCTAGCGGGAGCAGATACGAGCAGTACTTC.

In this sample, this clone turned up a few times. The chain recombines TRBV4-1 with TRBJ2-5, with D possibly TRBD1 on 5 matching bases. Trimming pared 4 bases from V and 4 bases from J, leaving 10 bases between. The CDR3 contains 13 residues. Germline V gene lookup returns CDR1 MGHRA and CDR2 YSYEKL. The CDR3 region is CASSPGDRETQYF. The CDR3 DNA reads TGCGCCAGCAGCCCCGGTGACAGAGAGACCCAGTACTTC.

The V call is TRBV29-1, the J call TRBJ1-2, with a tentative D call TRBD1 (5 bases). Germline CDR1 SQVTM, CDR2 ANQGSEA. CDR3 length equals 15 residues. Trimming pared 1 base from V and 2 bases from J, leaving 14 bases between. CDR3 in amino acids: CSVEGTLKGNYGYTF. For the CDR3, the DNA is TGCAGCGTTGAAGGGACACTGAAAGGAAACTATGGCTACACCTTC.

A few counts support this clone. The V call is TRBV7-2, the J call TRBJ2-1, with TRBD2 as a possible D gene (5 bases). V lost 3 bases and J lost 2, with 8 bases in between. Germline CDR1 SGHTA, CDR2 FQGNSA. The CDR3 is made up of 14 amino acids. CDR3 protein: CASSLFGAYNEQFF. CDR3 DNA sequence: TGTGCCAGCAGCTTGTTCGGGGCCTACAATGAGCAGTTCTTC.

This chain joins TRBV27 and TRBJ2-7; perhaps TRBD2 as D (6 bases). Germline V lookup: CDR1 MNHEY, CDR2 SMNVEV (reference sequence). Trimming took 2 bases from V and 2 from J, leaving 16 bases between them. The CDR3 is made up of 16 amino acids. CDR3 region: CASSLDGTSGPYEQYF. As DNA, the CDR3 is TGTGCCAGCAGTTTAGATGGGACTTCGGGACCCTACGAGCAGTACTTC.

This clone was observed a handful of times. The CDR3 bases are TGTGCCAGCAGTGACGGGAATGAAGCTTTCTTT. It encodes CASSDGNEAFF. This chain uses TRBV6-1 with TRBJ1-1, with unresolved D. The CDR3 covers 11 residues. Germline loops: CDR1 MNHNS, CDR2 SASEGT. V gave up 3 bases and J gave up 7 bases, with 6 bases separating them.

This clone was counted many times. The V gene is TRBV10-3, the J gene TRBJ2-7; tentative D call: TRBD1 (5 bases). The V and J ends lost 5 bases and 8 bases respectively, with 10 bases between them. The CDR3 sequence is 11 residues long. Germline V gives CDR1 ENHRY, CDR2 SYGVKD. CDR3 nucleotide sequence: TGTGCCATCAGTAAGGCGGACAAGCAGTACTTC. Translated, it gives CAISKADKQYF.

This clone has more than one count but fewer than ten. This chain links TRBV7-9 with TRBJ1-1; TRBD1 matches at 9 bases. This CDR3 has 16 residues. V was pared by 5 bases and J by 9 bases, with 16 bases of the junction left unmatched. CDR1 and CDR2 from the germline V gene are SEHNR and FQNEAQ (reference sequence). CDR3 in DNA: TGTGCCAGCAGCCCCTCCTCCGGGACAGGGCGTTCGCAAGCTTTCTTT. Translation: CASSPSSGTGRSQAFF.

This clone was found many times. Other DNA sequences in this sample translate to the same CDR3. V and J are TRBV7-9 and TRBJ2-3; D is possibly TRBD2 (6 bases). Per germline, CDR1 SEHNR and CDR2 FQNEAQ (reference sequence). V was trimmed by 3 bases and J by 1 base, leaving 11 bases between them. This CDR3 is 15 amino acids long. CDR3 sequence reads: CASSLGGGRTDTQYF. The CDR3 DNA reads as TGTGCCAGCAGCTTGGGAGGAGGGCGCACAGATACGCAGTATTTT. The full variable domain, in which reference TRBV7-9 and TRBJ2-3 provide the parts outside the CDR3, is DTGVSQNPRHKITKRGQNVTFRCDPISEHNRLYWYRQTLGQGPEFLTYFQNEAQLEKSRLLSDRFSAERPKGSFSTLEIQRTEQGDSAMYLCASSLGGGRTDTQYFGPGTRLTVL.

V usage is TRBV2 and J usage is TRBJ1-1, with 8 bases matching TRBD1. Germline V CDR1 and CDR2: SNHLY, FYNNEI. Trimming at V came to 6 bases and at J to 1 base, leaving 4 bases not matched to a gene. The CDR3 has 14 amino acids. The chain's CDR3 is CASSSTGGNTEAFF. The CDR3 nucleotides read TGTGCCAGCAGCTCAACAGGGGGGAACACTGAAGCTTTCTTT.

This clone was detected only a few times. The chain combines TRBV30 with TRBJ1-2; the D is unclear. CDR3 length: 15 residues. Germline V CDR1 and CDR2: GTSNPN, SVGIG (reference sequence). Trimming stripped 5 bases from V and 0 bases from J, with 16 bases between. CDR3 region: CAWRDTDKPNYGYTF. The CDR3 DNA reads TGTGCCTGGCGAGATACCGACAAGCCTAACTATGGCTACACCTTC.

There are a few counts of this clone. CDR3 region: CATQPGQDNQPQHF. The CDR3 DNA reads as TGTGCCACCCAACCGGGACAGGACAATCAGCCCCAGCATTTT. V is TRBV10-3 and J is TRBJ1-5; 8 nucleotides agree with TRBD1. There are 14 residues in the CDR3. V was clipped by 10 bases and J by 3 bases; unmatched bases: 8. Germline V gives CDR1 ENHRY, CDR2 SYGVKD.

The chain employs TRBV29-1 and TRBJ1-4; 10 bases line up with TRBD1. The J segment lost 7 bases and the V segment lost 6 bases, leaving 8 bases of the junction unmatched. The CDR3 runs to 14 residues. The germline gives CDR1 SQVTM, CDR2 ANQGSEA. The CDR3 spells CSVKWTGGFEKLFF. The CDR3 nucleotides are TGCAGCGTCAAGTGGACAGGGGGATTTGAAAAACTGTTTTTT. Complete variable domain (other parts from reference TRBV29-1 and TRBJ1-4): SAVISQKPSRDICQRGTSLTIQCQVDSQVTMMFWYRQQPGQSLTLIATANQGSEATYESGFVIDKFPISRPNLTFSTLTVSNMSPEDSSIYLCSVKWTGGFEKLFFGSGTQLSVL.

CDR3 DNA sequence: TGTGCCAGTAGTATAAGGGGGAATTCACCCCTCCACTTT. This sequence encodes CASSIRGNSPLHF. The chain uses TRBV19 and TRBJ1-6; the D gene is possibly TRBD1 (6 bases). V was shortened by 2 bases and J by 7 bases, with 6 bases between the two germline ends. CDR3 length equals 13 residues. CDR1 LNHDA and CDR2 SQIVND come from the germline V gene (reference sequence).

This clone was detected only a few times. This chain connects TRBV7-9 to TRBJ1-4; the match to TRBD1 covers 7 bases. Trimming cost V 5 bases and J 0 bases; bases outside gene matches: 3. Looked up from germline, CDR1 is SEHNR and CDR2 is FQNEAQ (reference sequence). This CDR3 is 15 amino acids long. The CDR3 sequence is CASSAGQATNEKLFF. The CDR3 nucleotides read TGTGCCAGCAGCGCCGGACAGGCAACTAATGAAAAACTGTTTTTT.

The sample holds a few counts of this clone. The V and J genes are TRBV18 and TRBJ2-5; a weak D match, TRBD2 (5 bases). The CDR3 is 14 residues long. Trimming left V 2 bases short and J 4 bases short, with 11 bases between. From germline, CDR1 is KGHSH and CDR2 LQKENI. The CDR3 region has the DNA TGTGCCAGCTCACCAGGTCCGGGATCAGAGACCCAGTACTTC. Its translation is CASSPGPGSETQYF.

A few counts support this clone. V and J are TRBV2 and TRBJ2-1, with D possibly being TRBD2 (6 bases). CDR1 is SNHLY and CDR2 is FYNNEI in the germline V gene. V was pared by 4 bases and J by 4 bases, with 14 bases between. The CDR3 spans 15 residues. Here the CDR3 reads CASSGSTGGYNEQFF. The DNA of the CDR3 is TGTGCCAGCAGTGGTTCGACCGGGGGATACAATGAGCAGTTCTTC.

V is TRBV19 and J is TRBJ2-1; 11 bases are a match to TRBD2. J gave up 5 bases and V 6 bases, and 6 bases lay outside the gene matches. Germline CDR1 and CDR2: LNHDA and SQIVND (reference sequence). The CDR3 covers 15 residues. The CDR3 DNA sequence: TGTGCCAGTAGGCTAGCGGGGGGCCCAAACAATGAGCAGTTCTTC. Encoded protein: CASRLAGGPNNEQFF.